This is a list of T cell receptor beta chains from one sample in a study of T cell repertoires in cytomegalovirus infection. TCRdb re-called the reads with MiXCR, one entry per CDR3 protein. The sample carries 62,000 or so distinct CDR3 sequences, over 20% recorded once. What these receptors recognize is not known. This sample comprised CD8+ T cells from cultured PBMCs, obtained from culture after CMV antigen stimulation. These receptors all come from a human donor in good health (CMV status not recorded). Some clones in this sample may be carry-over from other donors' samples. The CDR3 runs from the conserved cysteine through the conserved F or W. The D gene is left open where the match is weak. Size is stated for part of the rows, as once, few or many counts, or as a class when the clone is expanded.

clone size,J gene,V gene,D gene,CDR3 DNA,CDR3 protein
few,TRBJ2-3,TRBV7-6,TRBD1,TGTGCCAGCAGCTTAGCTGGGGACAGGGGATTTGGGGCAGATACGCAGTATTTT,CASSLAGDRGFGADTQYF
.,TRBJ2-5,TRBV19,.,TGTGCCAGTAGTTCTTGGACGCAAGAGACCCAGTACTTC,CASSSWTQETQYF
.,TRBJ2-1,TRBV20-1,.,TGCAGTGCTAGAGATCCTGCTAGTGGATACAATGAGCAGTTCTTC,CSARDPASGYNEQFF
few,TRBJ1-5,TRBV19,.,TGTGCCAGTAATGTAGGGATACATCAGCCCCAGCATTTT,CASNVGIHQPQHF
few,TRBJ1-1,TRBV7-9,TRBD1,TGTGCCAGCAGCTTAGAAGGGGACAGAACTAACACTGAAGCTTTCTTT,CASSLEGDRTNTEAFF
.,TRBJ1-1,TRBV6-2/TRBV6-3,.,TGTGCCAGCAGTTACTCGTGGAGGAACACTGAAGCTTTCTTT,CASSYSWRNTEAFF
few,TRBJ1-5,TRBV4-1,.,TGCGCCAGCAGCCAGTACAGAAGCAATCAGCCCCAGCATTTT,CASSQYRSNQPQHF
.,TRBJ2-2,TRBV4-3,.,TGCGCCAGCAGCTCAGGGGAGGGGGCCTTCGCCGGGGAGCTGTTTTTT,CASSSGEGAFAGELFF
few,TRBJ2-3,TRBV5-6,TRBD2,TGTGCCAGCAGTCCACTAGCGGGAGCTAGCACAGATACGCAGTATTTT,CASSPLAGASTDTQYF
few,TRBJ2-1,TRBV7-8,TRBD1,TGTGCCAGCAGCACAAGAGGCTACCGGGACAGGGAAAATGAGCAGTTCTTC,CASSTRGYRDRENEQFF
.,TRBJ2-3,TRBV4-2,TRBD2,TGTGCCAGCAGCCAAGAGGCGGGGGGATCAGATACGCAGTATTTT,CASSQEAGGSDTQYF
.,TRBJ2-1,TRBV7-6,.,TGTGCCAGCAGCTCAGATTTTAATGAGCAGTTCTTC,CASSSDFNEQFF
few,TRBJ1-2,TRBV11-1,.,TGTGCCAGCAGCCAGTGGACGGCTAACTATGGCTACACCTTC,CASSQWTANYGYTF
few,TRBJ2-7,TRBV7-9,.,TGTGCCAGCAGCGCGTCAGGGGTCGAGCAGTACTTC,CASSASGVEQYF
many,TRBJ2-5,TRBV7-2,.,TGTGCCAGCAGCCTCCGGGGCGGGATAGAACAAGAGACCCAGTACTTC,CASSLRGGIEQETQYF
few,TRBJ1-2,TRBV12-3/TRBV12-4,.,TGTGCCAGCAGTTTAGTCCCGTATGGCTACACCTTC,CASSLVPYGYTF
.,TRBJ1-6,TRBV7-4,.,TGTGCCAGCAGCGGACAACAGGGTCCGGATTCACCCCTCCACTTT,CASSGQQGPDSPLHF
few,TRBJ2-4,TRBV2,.,TGTGCCAGCAGTGAACGGGATGGATTAGCCAAAAACATTCAGTACTTC,CASSERDGLAKNIQYF
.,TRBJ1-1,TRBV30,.,TGTGCCTGGAGTGTAGCAGAGAACACTGAAGCTTTCTTT,CAWSVAENTEAFF
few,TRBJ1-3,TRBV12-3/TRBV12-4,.,TGTGCCAGCAGCCAATGGGGAAACACCATATATTTT,CASSQWGNTIYF
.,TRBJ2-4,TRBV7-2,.,TGTGCCAGCAGCTTGAACTTCGTTGACATTCAGTACTTC,CASSLNFVDIQYF
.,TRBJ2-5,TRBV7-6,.,TGTGCCAGCGCGGACCTGGAAGAGACCCAGTACTTC,CASADLEETQYF
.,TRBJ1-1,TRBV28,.,TGTGCCAGCAGTCCTACCATCTTGAGGGAGGAAGCTTTCTTT,CASSPTILREEAFF
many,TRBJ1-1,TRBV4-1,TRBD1,TGCGCCAGCAGCCAGTGGACAGGGACGAACACTGAAGCTTTCTTT,CASSQWTGTNTEAFF
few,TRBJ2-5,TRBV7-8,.,TGTGCCAGCAGCTTCCTTCAAGAGACCCAGTACTTC,CASSFLQETQYF
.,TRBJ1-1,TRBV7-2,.,TGTGCCAGCAGCTTAGGTCCGGGTACGGGCACTGAAGCTTTCTTT,CASSLGPGTGTEAFF
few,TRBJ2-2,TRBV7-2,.,TGTGCCAGCAGCGTGGGGGGGCGCAGGGAGCTGTTTTTT,CASSVGGRRELFF
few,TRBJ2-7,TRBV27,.,TGTGCCAGCAGCTCAGGGAACGAGCAGTACTTC,CASSSGNEQYF
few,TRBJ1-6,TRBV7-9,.,TGTGCCAGCAGCTTCTCTCGGGAAACAGAGGGGAGATCACCCCTCCACTTT,CASSFSRETEGRSPLHF
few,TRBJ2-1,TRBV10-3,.,TGTGCCATCAGTGAGTCCCAGGCTGAGCAGTTCTTC,CAISESQAEQFF
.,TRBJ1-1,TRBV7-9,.,TGTGCCAGCAGCTTGTCAGGGCTAGGTTATGTGAACACTGAAGCTTTCTTT,CASSLSGLGYVNTEAFF
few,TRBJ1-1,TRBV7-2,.,TGTGCCAGCAGCTTAGGAGGGGTTCAAGTGAACACTGAAGCTTTCTTT,CASSLGGVQVNTEAFF
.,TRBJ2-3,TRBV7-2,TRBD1,TGTGCCAGCAGCTTACAGGGGACAGGGTCTACCACAGATACGCAGTATTTT,CASSLQGTGSTTDTQYF
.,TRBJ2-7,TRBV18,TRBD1,TGTGCCAGCTCACCTAACGACAGGGGAGGTTCCTACGAGCAGTACTTC,CASSPNDRGGSYEQYF
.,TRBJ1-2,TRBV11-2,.,TGTGCCAGCAGCTTATTACGAGGGGAGGGCTACACCTTC,CASSLLRGEGYTF
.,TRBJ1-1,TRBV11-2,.,TGTGCCAGCAGCTTAGAACGGGGTAGCACTGAAGCTTTCTTT,CASSLERGSTEAFF
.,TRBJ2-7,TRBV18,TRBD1,TGTGCCAGCTCACCCGGACAGGGGGCTAAATACGAGCAGTACTTC,CASSPGQGAKYEQYF
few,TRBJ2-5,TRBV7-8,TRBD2,TGTGCCAGCAGCTTAGTTTCCCGGGCTAGCGGGAAGGAGACCCAGTACTTC,CASSLVSRASGKETQYF
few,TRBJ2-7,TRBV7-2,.,TGTGCCAGCAGCTTACACCTGGGCCCTTCCTACGAGCAGTACTTC,CASSLHLGPSYEQYF
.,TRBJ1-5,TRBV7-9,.,TGTGCCAGCAGCCAAAACAGGAATATACGCAATCAGCCCCAGCATTTT,CASSQNRNIRNQPQHF